The 15 T cell receptor beta chains in this list originate from one sample, sequenced in a study of T cells in Graves' hyperthyroidism and ophthalmopathy. There were TCR beta CDR3 regions amplified from RNA transcripts. Primed by the HTBI set, a first-round RT-PCR was run on the TCR CDR3. TCRdb reprocessed the multiplex PCR reads via MiXCR and lists one record per CDR3 protein. This table has about 570,000 distinct CDR3 sequences, just over 45% appearing once. Material: peripheral blood or thyroid tissue (not recorded which). Every receptor here comes from an adult woman with Graves' disease, either hyperthyroidism or ophthalmopathy (not recorded which).

V and J are TRBV7-9 and TRBJ2-7; maybe TRBD2 (6 bases). This CDR3 spans 15 amino acids. Trimming cost V 5 bases and J 2 bases, with 16 bases left between them. Germline assignment: CDR1 SEHNR and CDR2 FQNEAQ (reference sequence). The CDR3 nucleotides read TGTGCCAGCAGCGCGGGGTGGCTGCGGCCCTACGAGCAGTACTTC. This codes for CASSAGWLRPYEQYF.

This chain uses TRBV4-1 with TRBJ1-2, with D unresolved. This CDR3 is built from 14 residues. Germline V lookup: CDR1 MGHRA, CDR2 YSYEKL. The V and J ends lost 2 bases and 2 bases respectively, with 9 bases between them. The CDR3 DNA sequence: TGCGCCAGCAGCCAATATAAGGGCAACTATGGCTACACCTTC. Translating it yields CASSQYKGNYGYTF.

This clonotype was seen repeatedly, ten times or more. The rearrangement joins TRBV20-1 to TRBJ1-2; 12 bases match TRBD1. Germline V gene data show CDR1 as DFQATT and CDR2 as SNEGSKA (reference sequence). Trimming cost V 5 bases and J 6 bases; bases outside gene matches: 13. The CDR3 covers 16 residues. CDR3 sequence: CSAWTVGTGGDNGYTF. The CDR3 DNA reads as TGCAGTGCTTGGACCGTCGGGACAGGGGGCGATAATGGCTACACCTTC.

Many counts were recorded for this clonotype. The chain is built from TRBV20-1 and TRBJ1-1; 7 bases align to TRBD1. The germline V gene has CDR1 DFQATT and CDR2 SNEGSKA (reference sequence). This CDR3 spans 15 amino acids. J was trimmed by 2 bases and V by 5 bases; bases with no gene match: 11. This CDR3 is CSAHKRTGRNTEAFF. CDR3 bases: TGCAGTGCTCACAAACGGACAGGAAGAAACACTGAAGCTTTCTTT.

This clonotype was seen repeatedly, ten times or more. The chain has TRBV7-8 and TRBJ1-1; D ambiguous. Trimming left V 4 bases short and J 8 bases short, with 11 bases between. The CDR3 is 12 amino acids. Per germline, CDR1 SGHVS and CDR2 FQNEAQ. For the CDR3, the DNA is TGTGCCAGCAGCTATTATCGAGAGGAAGCTTTCTTT. Residues: CASSYYREEAFF.

This clonotype was detected ten times or more. The rearrangement uses TRBV3-1 and TRBJ1-2, with D perhaps matching TRBD1 (6 bases). Germline V gene data show CDR1 as LGHDT and CDR2 as YNNKEL (reference sequence). Between the trimmed V and J ends, which lost 0 bases and 8 bases, there was a span of 13 bases. The CDR3 covers 14 residues. In nucleotides, the CDR3 is TGTGCCAGCAGCCAAGAATGGGGGGCGGGCGGCTACACCTTC. Amino acids: CASSQEWGAGGYTF.

This clonotype is a singleton in its sample. V and J are TRBV7-8 and TRBJ2-7; D is unresolved. Germline CDR1 is SGHVS and CDR2 is FQNEAQ. V gave up 5 bases and J gave up 1 base, with 9 bases separating them. The CDR3 has 13 residues. The CDR3 spells CASSLQVSYEQYF. CDR3 sequence (DNA): TGTGCCAGCAGCCTACAAGTATCCTACGAGCAGTACTTC. Together with reference TRBV7-8 and TRBJ2-7, the CDR3 gives the full variable domain: GAGVSQSPRYKVAKRGQDVALRCDPISGHVSLFWYQQALGQGPEFLTYFQNEAQLDKSGLPSDRFFAERPEGSVSTLKIQRTQQEDSAVYLCASSLQVSYEQYFGPGTRLTVT.

This clonotype was seen a few times. The genes are TRBV7-3 and TRBJ1-1; 7 positions agree with TRBD1. With 5 bases clipped from V and 5 bases from J, the junction kept 8 bases outside the gene matches. The CDR3 runs 14 residues. Germline loops: CDR1 SGHTA, CDR2 FQGTGA. CDR3 coding DNA: TGTGCCAGCAGCCCAGATCCGGGACAGACTGAAGCTTTCTTT. It yields the protein CASSPDPGQTEAFF.

The chain has TRBV7-8 and TRBJ2-7; no reliable D call. V shed 1 base and J shed 5 bases, with 12 bases lying between them. The CDR3 is made up of 14 amino acids. CDR1 and CDR2 (germline): SGHVS, FQNEAQ. The CDR3 DNA reads TGTGCCAGCAGCTTAGGAGCCACTCGGAACGAGCAGTACTTC. Protein sequence: CASSLGATRNEQYF.

The rearrangement links TRBV29-1 to TRBJ1-3; weak D call: TRBD1 (5 bases). V lost 6 bases, J lost 2 bases, and 11 bases lay in between. Looked up from germline, CDR1 is SQVTM and CDR2 is ANQGSEA. The CDR3 sequence is 13 residues long. The chain's CDR3 is CSVEGLTGNTIYF. In DNA form, the CDR3 reads TGCAGCGTAGAGGGGCTAACTGGAAACACCATATATTTT.

This clonotype was seen at least ten times. J is TRBJ2-5 and V is TRBV20-1; possible D gene TRBD1, 5 bases. Trimming shortened V by 2 bases and J by 4 bases, and 11 bases separated the two germline ends. This CDR3 region has 13 residues. Germline CDR1 reads DFQATT; CDR2 reads SNEGSKA (reference sequence). Here the CDR3 reads CSARRGTTETQYF. As DNA, the CDR3 is TGCAGTGCTAGAAGGGGTACCACAGAGACCCAGTACTTC.

The CDR3 DNA reads as TGTGCCAGCAGTGCTAGCCGGTCCGCCGAGACCCAGTACTTC. Its protein is CASSASRSAETQYF. J is TRBJ2-5 and V is TRBV27, with D possibly being TRBD2 (5 bases). The CDR3 runs 14 residues. CDR1 MNHEY and CDR2 SMNVEV come from the germline V gene (reference sequence). Trimming removed 5 bases at V and 5 bases at J, with 15 bases between.

This clonotype has a count of ten or more. The J gene is TRBJ1-5, the V gene TRBV19; D ambiguous. This CDR3 is built from 14 residues. Germline values: CDR1 LNHDA, CDR2 SQIVND (reference sequence). V was trimmed by 6 bases and J by 1 base, leaving 10 bases between them. The CDR3 sequence is CASRVSFSNQPQHF. CDR3 sequence (DNA): TGTGCCAGTAGAGTGAGTTTCAGCAATCAGCCCCAGCATTTT. Variable domain in full (rest from reference TRBV19 and TRBJ1-5): DGGITQSPKYLFRKEGQNVTLSCEQNLNHDAMYWYRQDPGQGLRLIYYSQIVNDFQKGDIAEGYSVSREKKESFPLTVTSAQKNPTAFYLCASRVSFSNQPQHFGDGTRLSIL.

This rearrangement joins TRBV7-8 to TRBJ2-3, with a weak D call TRBD1 (5 bases). This CDR3 has 14 amino acids. The ends were cut back, 2 bases at V and 6 bases at J, with 12 bases in the middle. From germline, CDR1 is SGHVS and CDR2 FQNEAQ. CDR3 nucleotide sequence: TGTGCCAGCAGCTTACTGGGGCTCGGGGATACGCAGTATTTT. Its protein is CASSLLGLGDTQYF. The complete variable domain, with remaining parts taken from reference TRBV7-8 and TRBJ2-3, reads GAGVSQSPRYKVAKRGQDVALRCDPISGHVSLFWYQQALGQGPEFLTYFQNEAQLDKSGLPSDRFFAERPEGSVSTLKIQRTQQEDSAVYLCASSLLGLGDTQYFGPGTRLTVL.

The sample holds many counts of this clonotype. The chain employs TRBV5-1 and TRBJ2-7; maybe TRBD2 (5 bases). V lost 5 bases, J lost 6 bases, and 12 bases lay in between. CDR3 length equals 12 residues. The germline V gene has CDR1 SGHRS and CDR2 YFSETQ. CDR3: CASRAAVGEQYF. CDR3 in DNA: TGCGCCAGCAGAGCGGCCGTCGGCGAGCAGTACTTC. The full variable domain, completed using reference TRBV5-1 and TRBJ2-7, is KAGVTQTPRYLIKTRGQQVTLSCSPISGHRSVSWYQQTPGQGLQFLFEYFSETQRNKGNFPGRFSGRQFSNSRSEMNVSTLELGDSALYLCASRAAVGEQYFGPGTRLTVT.